This T cell receptor beta chain was sequenced in a study of regulatory T cells in long-lasting Graves disease. Germline V CDR1 and CDR2: DFQATT, SNEGSKA (reference sequence). Between the trimmed V and J ends, which lost 6 bases and 0 bases, there was a span of 15 bases. This CDR3 spans 14 amino acids. A word on this clonotype: No antigen is known for it.

The time point: newly diagnosed GD, antithyroid drugs for less than 3 months. PBMC-extracted RNA yielded the TCR library. Whole-study findings and limits: Persistent disease samples used TRBV28, TRBJ1-2 and TRBJ2-5 preferentially. The analysis examined peripheral blood only and excluded thyroid tissue. Newly diagnosed Graves' patients exceeded persistent ones in TCR diversity.

Through Arm-PCR of CDR3 regions and iRepertoire HTBI primers, TCR beta libraries were built. TCRdb independently ran MiXCR on the multiplex PCR reads; one entry per CDR3 protein. The sample holds around 460,000 distinct CDR3 sequences, 14% seen once. These data were also reused for a study on T cells in Graves' hyperthyroidism and ophthalmopathy. That publication notes: Using the HTBI primer set, a first-round RT-PCR was run on the TCR CDR3.

The V gene is TRBV20-1, the J gene TRBJ2-7; D remains ambiguous. The origin of this receptor is a woman between 45 and 65 years old with Graves disease. The material sequenced was peripheral blood mononuclear cells (PBMCs), taken at new diagnosis, from a patient treated with antithyroid drugs. This CDR3 reads CSAEWYSSSYEQYF. CDR3 nucleotides: TGCAGTGCCGAATGGTATTCGAGCTCCTACGAGCAGTACTTC.